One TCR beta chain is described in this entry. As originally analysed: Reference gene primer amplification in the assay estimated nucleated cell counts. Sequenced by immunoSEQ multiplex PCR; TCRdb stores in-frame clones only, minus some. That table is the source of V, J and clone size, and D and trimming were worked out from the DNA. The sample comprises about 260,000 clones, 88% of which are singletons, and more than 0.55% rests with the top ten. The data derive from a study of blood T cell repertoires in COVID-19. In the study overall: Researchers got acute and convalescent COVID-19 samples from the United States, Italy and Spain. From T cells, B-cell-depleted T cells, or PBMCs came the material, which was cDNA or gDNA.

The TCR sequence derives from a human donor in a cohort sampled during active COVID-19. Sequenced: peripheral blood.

CDR3 sequence: CASREQGINTEAFF. The CDR3 DNA sequence: TGTGCCAGCAGGGAACAGGGGATCAACACTGAAGCTTTCTTT. The rearrangement links TRBV2 to TRBJ1-1; 7 bases are shared with TRBD1. The germline V gene has CDR1 SNHLY and CDR2 FYNNEI. The CDR3 covers 14 residues. V shed 6 bases and J 2 bases; nucleotides not matched to a gene: 6.